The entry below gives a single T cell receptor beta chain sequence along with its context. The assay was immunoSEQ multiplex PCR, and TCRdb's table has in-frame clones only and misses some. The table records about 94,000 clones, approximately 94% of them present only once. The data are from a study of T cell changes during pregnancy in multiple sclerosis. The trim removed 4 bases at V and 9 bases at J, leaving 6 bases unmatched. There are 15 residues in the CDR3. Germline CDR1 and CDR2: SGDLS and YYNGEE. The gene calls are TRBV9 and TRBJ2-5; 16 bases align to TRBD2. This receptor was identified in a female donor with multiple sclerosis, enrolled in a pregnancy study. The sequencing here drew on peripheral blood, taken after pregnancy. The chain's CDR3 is CASSTGTSGRGAQYF. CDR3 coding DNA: TGTGCCAGCAGCACCGGGACTAGCGGGAGGGGGGCCCAGTACTTC.